This T cell receptor (beta chain) was recovered during a study of OX40 agonist ivuxolimab in advanced cancers. Study-wide results and caveats: CD4+ and CD8+ blood T cells expanded clonally by week 6 at 0.1 to 3.0 mg/kg.

Assay: immunoSEQ multiplex PCR; the TCRdb copy retains only in-frame clones and omits some. The sample lists about 70,000 clones, about 89% occurring once. The germline CDR1 and CDR2 sequences are SEHNR and FQNEAQ (reference sequence). The CDR3 consists of 17 residues. V gave up 5 bases and J gave up 1 base; unmatched junction bases: 10. This clone has only one observation. Its target is unknown. The sample in question was CD4+ or CD8+ T cells sorted from blood, obtained in a trial of the OX40 agonist ivuxolimab. The chain uses TRBV7-9 and TRBJ2-3; TRBD2 matches 9 bases. The TCR was taken from an adult with an advanced solid tumor such as melanoma, head and neck, liver or kidney cancer. The CDR3 is CASSPYRLAEGTDTQYF. CDR3 coding DNA: TGTGCCAGCAGCCCCTACCGACTAGCGGAAGGCACAGATACGCAGTATTTT.